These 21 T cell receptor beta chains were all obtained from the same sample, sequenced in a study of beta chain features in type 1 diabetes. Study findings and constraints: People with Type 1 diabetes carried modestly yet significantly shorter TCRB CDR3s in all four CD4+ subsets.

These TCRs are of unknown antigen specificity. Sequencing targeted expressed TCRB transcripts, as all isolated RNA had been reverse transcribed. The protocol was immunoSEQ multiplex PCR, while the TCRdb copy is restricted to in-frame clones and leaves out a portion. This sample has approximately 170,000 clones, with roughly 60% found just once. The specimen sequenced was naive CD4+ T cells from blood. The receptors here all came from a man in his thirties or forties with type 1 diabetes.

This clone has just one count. CDR3 DNA sequence: TGTGCCAGCAGCGGGATCTTGGCCAAAAACATTCAGTACTTC. Translated, it gives CASSGILAKNIQYF. The J gene is TRBJ2-4, the V gene TRBV21-1. TRBV21-1 is a documented pseudogene. The CDR3 length is 14 residues.

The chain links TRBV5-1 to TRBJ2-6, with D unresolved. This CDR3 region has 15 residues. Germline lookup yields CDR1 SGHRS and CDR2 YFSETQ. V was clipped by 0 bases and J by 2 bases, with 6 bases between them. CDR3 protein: CASSLAGPGANVLTF. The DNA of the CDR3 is TGCGCCAGCAGCTTGGCGGGCCCTGGGGCCAACGTCCTGACTTTC.

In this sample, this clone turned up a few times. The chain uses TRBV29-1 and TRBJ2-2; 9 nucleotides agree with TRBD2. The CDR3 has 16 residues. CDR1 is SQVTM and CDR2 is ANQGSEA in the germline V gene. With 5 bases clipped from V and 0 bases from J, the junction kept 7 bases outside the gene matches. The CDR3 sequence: CSVPMTSGTNTGELFF. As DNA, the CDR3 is TGCAGCGTTCCGATGACTAGCGGAACGAACACCGGGGAGCTGTTTTTT.

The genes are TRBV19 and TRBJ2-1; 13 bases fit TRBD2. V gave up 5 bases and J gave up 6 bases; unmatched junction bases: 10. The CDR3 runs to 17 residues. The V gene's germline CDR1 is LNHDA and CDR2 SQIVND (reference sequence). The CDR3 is CASSRSGLAGYRNEQFF. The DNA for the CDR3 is TGTGCCAGTAGTCGCTCGGGACTAGCGGGGTACCGCAATGAGCAGTTCTTC.

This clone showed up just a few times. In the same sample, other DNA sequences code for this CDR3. In DNA form, the CDR3 reads TGCGCCAGCAGCTTGGAGCAAGAGACCCAGTACTTC. Protein: CASSLEQETQYF. The rearrangement uses TRBV5-1 and TRBJ2-5; D gene uncertain. Trimming took off 0 bases at V and 2 bases at J, with 2 bases between the two ends. The germline CDR1 and CDR2 sequences are SGHRS and YFSETQ. The CDR3 spans 12 residues.

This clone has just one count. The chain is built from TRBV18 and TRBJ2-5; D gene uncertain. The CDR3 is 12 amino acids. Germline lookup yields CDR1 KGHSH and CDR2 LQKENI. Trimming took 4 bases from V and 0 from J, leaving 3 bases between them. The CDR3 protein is CASSQYQETQYF. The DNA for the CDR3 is TGTGCCAGCTCACAGTACCAAGAGACCCAGTACTTC.

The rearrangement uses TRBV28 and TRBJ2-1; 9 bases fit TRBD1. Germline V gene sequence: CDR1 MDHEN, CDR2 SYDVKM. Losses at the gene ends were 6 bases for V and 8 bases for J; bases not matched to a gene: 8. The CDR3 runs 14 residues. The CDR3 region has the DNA TGTGCCAGCAGACCGGGACAGGGATACCATGAGCAGTTCTTC. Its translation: CASRPGQGYHEQFF.

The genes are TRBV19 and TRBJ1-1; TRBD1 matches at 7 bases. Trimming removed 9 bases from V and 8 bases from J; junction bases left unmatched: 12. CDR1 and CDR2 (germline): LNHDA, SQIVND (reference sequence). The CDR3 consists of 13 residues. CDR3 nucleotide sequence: TGTGCCAGCTTAAAACAGGGGCAGGGCGAAGCTTTCTTT. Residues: CASLKQGQGEAFF.

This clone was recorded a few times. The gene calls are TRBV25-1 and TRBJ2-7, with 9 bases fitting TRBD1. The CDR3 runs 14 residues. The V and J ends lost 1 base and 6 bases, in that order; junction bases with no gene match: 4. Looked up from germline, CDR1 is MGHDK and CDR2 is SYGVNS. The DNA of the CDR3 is TGTGCCAGCAGTGAATTTGGGACAGGGAGCGAGCAGTACTTC. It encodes CASSEFGTGSEQYF.

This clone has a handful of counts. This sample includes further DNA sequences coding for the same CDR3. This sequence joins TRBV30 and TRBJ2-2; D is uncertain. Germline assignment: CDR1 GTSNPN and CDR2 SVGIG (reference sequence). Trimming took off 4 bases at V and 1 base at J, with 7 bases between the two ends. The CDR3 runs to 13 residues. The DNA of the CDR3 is TGTGCCTGGACACAAGGGAACACCGGGGAGCTGTTTTTT. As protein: CAWTQGNTGELFF. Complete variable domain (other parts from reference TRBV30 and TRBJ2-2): SQTIHQWPATLVQPVGSPLSLECTVEGTSNPNLYWYRQAAGRGLQLLFYSVGIGQISSEVPQNLSASRPQDRQFILSSKKLLLSDSGFYLCAWTQGNTGELFFGEGSRLTVL.

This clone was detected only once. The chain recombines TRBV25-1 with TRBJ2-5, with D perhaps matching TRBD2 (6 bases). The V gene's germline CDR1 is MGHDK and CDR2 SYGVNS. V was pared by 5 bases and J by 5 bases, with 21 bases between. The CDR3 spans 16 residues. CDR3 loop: CASSPRRDKVWETQYF. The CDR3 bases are TGTGCCAGCAGTCCCCGGCGGGATAAGGTTTGGGAGACCCAGTACTTC.

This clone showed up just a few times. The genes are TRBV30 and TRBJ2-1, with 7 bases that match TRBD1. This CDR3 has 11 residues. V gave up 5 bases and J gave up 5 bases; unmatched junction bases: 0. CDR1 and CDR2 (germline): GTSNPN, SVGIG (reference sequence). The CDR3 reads CAWGTDNEQFF. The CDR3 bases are TGTGCCTGGGGGACAGACAATGAGCAGTTCTTC.

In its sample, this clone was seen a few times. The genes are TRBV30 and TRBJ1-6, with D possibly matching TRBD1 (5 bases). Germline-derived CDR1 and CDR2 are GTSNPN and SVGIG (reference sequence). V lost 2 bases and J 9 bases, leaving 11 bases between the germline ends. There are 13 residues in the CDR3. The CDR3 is CAWSPGTASPLHF. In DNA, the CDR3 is TGTGCCTGGAGTCCCGGGACGGCTTCACCCCTCCACTTT.

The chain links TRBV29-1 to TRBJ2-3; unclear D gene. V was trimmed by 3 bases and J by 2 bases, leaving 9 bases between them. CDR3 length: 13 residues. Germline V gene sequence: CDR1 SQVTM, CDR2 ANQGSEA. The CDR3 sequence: CSVDLGYTDTQYF. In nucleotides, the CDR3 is TGCAGCGTTGATTTGGGGTACACAGATACGCAGTATTTT.

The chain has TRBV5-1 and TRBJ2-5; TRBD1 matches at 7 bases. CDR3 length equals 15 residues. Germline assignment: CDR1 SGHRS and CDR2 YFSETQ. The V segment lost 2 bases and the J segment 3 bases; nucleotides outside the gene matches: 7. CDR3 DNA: TGCGCCAGCAGCTTCGCTGGGACAGCAGAAGAGACCCAGTACTTC. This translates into CASSFAGTAEETQYF.

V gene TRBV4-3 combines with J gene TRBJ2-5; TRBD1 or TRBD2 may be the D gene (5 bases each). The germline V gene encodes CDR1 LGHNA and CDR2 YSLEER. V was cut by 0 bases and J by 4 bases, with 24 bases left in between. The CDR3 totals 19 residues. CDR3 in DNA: TGCGCCAGCAGCCAAGAGACATGGGGCCTGGGGACGGAAGCAGAGACCCAGTACTTC. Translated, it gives CASSQETWGLGTEAETQYF.

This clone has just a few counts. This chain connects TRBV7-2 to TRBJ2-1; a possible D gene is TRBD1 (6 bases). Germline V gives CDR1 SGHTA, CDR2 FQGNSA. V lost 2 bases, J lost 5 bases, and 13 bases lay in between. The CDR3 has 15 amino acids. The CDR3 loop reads CASSLQGSPNNEQFF. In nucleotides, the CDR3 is TGTGCCAGCAGCTTACAGGGGTCCCCCAACAATGAGCAGTTCTTC. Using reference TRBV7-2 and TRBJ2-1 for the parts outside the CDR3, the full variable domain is GAGVSQSPSNKVTEKGKDVELRCDPISGHTALYWYRQSLGQGLEFLIYFQGNSAPDKSGLPSDRFSAERTGGSVSTLTIQRTQQEDSAVYLCASSLQGSPNNEQFFGPGTRLTVL.

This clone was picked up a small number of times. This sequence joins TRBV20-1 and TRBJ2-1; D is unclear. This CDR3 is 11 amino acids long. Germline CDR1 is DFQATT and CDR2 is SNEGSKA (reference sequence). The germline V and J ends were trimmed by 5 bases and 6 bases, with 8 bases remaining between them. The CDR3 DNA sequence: TGCAGTGCTGTAGGGATCAATGAGCAGTTCTTC. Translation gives CSAVGINEQFF.

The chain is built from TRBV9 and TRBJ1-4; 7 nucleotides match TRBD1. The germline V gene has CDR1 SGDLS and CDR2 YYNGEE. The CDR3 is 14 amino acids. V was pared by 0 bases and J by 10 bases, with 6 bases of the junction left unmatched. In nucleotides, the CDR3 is TGTGCCAGCAGCGTAGCAGAACCAGGGGGAAAACTGTTTTTT. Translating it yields CASSVAEPGGKLFF.

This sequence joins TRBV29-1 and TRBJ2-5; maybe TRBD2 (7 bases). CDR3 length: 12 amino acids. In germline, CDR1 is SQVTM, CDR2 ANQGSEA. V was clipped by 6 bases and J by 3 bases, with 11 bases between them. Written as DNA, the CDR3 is TGCAGCGTCCGGGGGGCTGAAGAGACCCAGTACTTC. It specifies CSVRGAEETQYF.

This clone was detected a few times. This CDR3 reads CATSRAGLALETQYF. In DNA, the CDR3 is TGTGCCACCAGCAGAGCGGGACTAGCCTTAGAGACCCAGTACTTC. V is TRBV15 and J is TRBJ2-5, with 9 nucleotides matching TRBD2. The CDR3 contains 15 residues. From germline, CDR1 is LNHNV and CDR2 YYDKDF (reference sequence). V lost 1 base to trimming and J lost 4 bases; unmatched junction nucleotides: 4.